This TCR beta chain came from a study of OX40 agonist ivuxolimab in advanced cancers. Study-level background: Mean age approximately 59 years, range roughly 20 to 85; 82.7% male. Study-wide results and limits: Determination of antigen specificity was not performed for the expanded peripheral T cells.

On this clone: Its cognate antigen is unknown. The sample contains more than one DNA sequence encoding this CDR3.

V shed 4 bases, J shed 3 bases, and the junction held 9 bases outside the gene matches. CDR1 is SGDLS and CDR2 is YYNGEE in the germline V gene. The CDR3 spans 16 residues. Profiled with immunoSEQ multiplex PCR; TCRdb holds only in-frame clones, not every one. The table shows more than 40,000 clones, with roughly 86% occurring only once. The sequence derives from an adult with an advanced solid tumor such as melanoma, head and neck, liver or kidney cancer. The gene calls are TRBV9 and TRBJ2-3; 9 positions match TRBD1. Material: CD4+ or CD8+ T cells sorted from blood, obtained in a trial of the OX40 agonist ivuxolimab. The CDR3 loop is CASSKRTGEGTDTQYF. Here the CDR3 DNA reads TGTGCCAGCAGCAAACGGACAGGGGAAGGGACAGATACGCAGTATTTT.